The clone carrying this T cell receptor beta chain was seen a single time. This sample was taken from a study of blood T cell repertoires in COVID-19. Study in general: There were acute and convalescent COVID-19 samples, and they came from the United States, Italy and Spain. The analysed material was cDNA or gDNA that came from T cells, B-cell-depleted T cells, or PBMCs.

The CDR3 totals 17 residues. Germline loops: CDR1 SGHDN, CDR2 FVKESK. J was trimmed by 0 bases and V by 3 bases; bases with no gene match: 4. Per the authors' pipeline: Amplification of reference gene primers provided the estimated nucleated cell counts. Sequencing was performed with immunoSEQ multiplex PCR; in TCRdb, only in-frame clones are kept and a portion is missing. V and J calls and clone size are those listed in that table; D and trimming were worked out from the DNA. The sample carries approximately 500,000 clones, 80% to 90% recorded once. The sequence was collected from a human donor in a cohort sampled during active COVID-19. The chain couples TRBV14 to TRBJ2-4; 11 bases map to TRBD2. The material sequenced was peripheral blood. CDR3 loop: CASSQLAGGLAKNIQYF. CDR3 in DNA: TGTGCCAGCAGCCAGCTAGCGGGAGGCCTAGCCAAAAACATTCAGTACTTC.